Listed below are T cell receptor beta chains from one sample, sequenced in a study of CD8+ T cells in alopecia areata. The repertoire was sequenced with immunoSEQ multiplex PCR; TCRdb's copy has only in-frame clones and lacks some. The data contain about 150,000 clones, about nine tenths of them singletons. This material consisted of CD8+ T cells sorted from blood, taken at week 0. The receptors stem from a human donor with alopecia areata. CDR3s include the opening cysteine and the closing phenylalanine or tryptophan. D genes are given only for firm matches. Only some rows state a clone size, as once, few, many or a class for expanded clones.

V gene	J gene	clone size	D gene	CDR3 DNA	CDR3 protein
TRBV7-3	TRBJ2-3	once	.	TGTGCCAGCAGCTTGCCTAGCACAGATACGCAGTATTTT	CASSLPSTDTQYF
TRBV28	TRBJ2-2	once	TRBD1	TGTGCCAGCAGTCCCAACTCGCCCCCAGGGGGATCCGGGGAGCTGTTTTTT	CASSPNSPPGGSGELFF
TRBV7-9	TRBJ1-2	.	.	TGTGCCAGCAGCTTTGGGGTTGGCTACACCTTC	CASSFGVGYTF
TRBV7-9	TRBJ1-4	few	TRBD1	TGTGCCAGCAGCATCCGGACAGGGGGCGCAGAAAAACTGTTTTTT	CASSIRTGGAEKLFF
TRBV5-1	TRBJ2-7	.	.	TGCGCCAGCAGCTTGGCGGGTCAGGGTGGTGGCGAGCAGTACTTC	CASSLAGQGGGEQYF
TRBV6-5	TRBJ2-4	.	TRBD1	TGTGCCAGCAGTCCTAGGGGGCTTTTGGGAAACATTCAGTACTTC	CASSPRGLLGNIQYF
TRBV5-4	TRBJ2-7	once	.	TGTGCCAGCAGCGGCGGGACAGCCTACGAGCAGTACTTC	CASSGGTAYEQYF
TRBV7-9	TRBJ2-7	.	.	TGTGCCAGCAGCAACCCTCAGGGAACGGAGCAGTACTTC	CASSNPQGTEQYF
TRBV6-1	TRBJ2-3	.	.	TGTGCCAGCAGAGCCCCGTGGTTTAGCACAGATACGCAGTATTTT	CASRAPWFSTDTQYF
TRBV19	TRBJ2-2	few	.	TGTGCCAGTAGTATGGCTCCGGGGGAGCTGTTTTTT	CASSMAPGELFF
TRBV2	TRBJ2-1	.	.	TGTGCCAGCAGTGAAGCCTTAGCGATCAGCTCCTACAATGAGCAGTTCTTC	CASSEALAISSYNEQFF
TRBV25-1	TRBJ2-7	.	.	TGTGCCAGCAGTGAATATGGCAGCTACGAGCAGTACTTC	CASSEYGSYEQYF
TRBV27	TRBJ1-1	once	TRBD1	TGTGCCAGCAGTTCAAATGCTCCCCCCGGGACAGCTGGTTTCTTT	CASSSNAPPGTAGFF
TRBV19	TRBJ2-1	.	.	TGTGCCAGTAGTATAGGTGGGGATTACAATGAGCAGTTCTTC	CASSIGGDYNEQFF
TRBV5-5	TRBJ2-3	.	TRBD2	TGTGCCAGCAGCCCGGGACTAGCGGGGGTACACCGCACAGATACGCAGTATTTT	CASSPGLAGVHRTDTQYF
TRBV4-1	TRBJ1-2	.	.	TGCGCCAGCAGCCAAGGACCGGACTCCTATGGCTACACCTTC	CASSQGPDSYGYTF
TRBV5-6	TRBJ2-7	.	TRBD1	TGTGCCAGCAGCGGGGACAGGGGGCCCTACGAGCAGTACTTC	CASSGDRGPYEQYF
TRBV2	TRBJ2-7	.	.	TGTGCCAGCAGTGAAACTGACAGACCCTACGAGCAGTACTTC	CASSETDRPYEQYF
TRBV29-1	TRBJ2-2	few	.	TGCAGCGTTGAAAGATACGGGGGGCTGAGCACCGGGGAGCTGTTTTTT	CSVERYGGLSTGELFF
TRBV4-1	TRBJ2-7	.	.	TGCGCCAGCAGCCCGCGGTCCGGGACCCAACAAGACGAGCAGTACTTC	CASSPRSGTQQDEQYF
TRBV18	TRBJ2-4	.	TRBD1	TGTGCCAGCTCACCAAGGGGGCTGAGGATAGCCAAAAACATTCAGTACTTC	CASSPRGLRIAKNIQYF
TRBV6-4	TRBJ2-1	.	.	TGTGCCAGCACGAAAACAGACAATGAGCAGTTCTTC	CASTKTDNEQFF
TRBV10-2	TRBJ2-6	.	.	TGCGCCATCACTCGGCCCTCTGGGGCCAACGTCCTGACTTTC	CAITRPSGANVLTF
TRBV9	TRBJ2-1	.	.	TGTGCCAGCAGCGTAGCCGGGAATGAGCAGTTCTTC	CASSVAGNEQFF
TRBV18	TRBJ2-7	.	.	TGTGCCAGCCATCCGATGGGGGGCCACGAGCAGTACTTC	CASHPMGGHEQYF
TRBV7-9	TRBJ1-2	.	.	TGTGCCAGCGACCGCCGGGACTATGGCTACACCTTC	CASDRRDYGYTF
TRBV19	TRBJ2-6	many	.	TGTGCCAGTAGTGGAGGGGAGATCACTGGGGCCAACGTCCTGACTTTC	CASSGGEITGANVLTF
TRBV4-1	TRBJ2-1	.	.	TGCGCCAGCAGCCTACATGTGGTAGTCGAGGAGGATGAGCAGTTCTTC	CASSLHVVVEEDEQFF
TRBV6-5	TRBJ2-3	.	TRBD2	TGTGCCAGCAGTTACTGGGGACTAGCGGGGACAGATACGCAGTATTTT	CASSYWGLAGTDTQYF
TRBV5-1	TRBJ1-5	.	TRBD1	TGCGCCAGCAGCTTGGGAGGACAGGGGGAGAATCAGCCCCAGCATTTT	CASSLGGQGENQPQHF
TRBV29-1	TRBJ2-2	few	TRBD1	TGCAGCGTTGAAGATTCGGCGGGACAGGGAGTTTCCGGGGAGCTGTTTTTT	CSVEDSAGQGVSGELFF
TRBV7-9	TRBJ2-3	.	.	TGTGCCAGCAGCTCGGACACCGCAGATACGCAGTATTTT	CASSSDTADTQYF
TRBV4-1	TRBJ1-3	once	.	TGCGCCAGCAGCCAAGTATGGGGCCCATACTCTGGAAACACCATATATTTT	CASSQVWGPYSGNTIYF
TRBV7-9	TRBJ2-7	.	TRBD2	TGTGCCAGCACGGGGGGGTACGAGCAGTACTTC	CASTGGYEQYF
TRBV7-9	TRBJ2-4	.	TRBD2	TGTGCCAGCAGCCTAACTAGCGGGGGATCGGTCAAAAACATTCAGTACTTC	CASSLTSGGSVKNIQYF
TRBV30	TRBJ2-1	.	.	TGTGCCTGGTTCAGTTCCTCCTACAATGAGCAGTTCTTC	CAWFSSSYNEQFF
TRBV30	TRBJ1-1	.	.	TGTGCCTGGAGTGACGGGAACACTGAAGCTTTCTTT	CAWSDGNTEAFF
TRBV5-1	TRBJ1-5	.	.	TGCGCCAGCAGCCCCGTTTCTGGAGGGAGCGGCTATCAGCCCCAGCATTTT	CASSPVSGGSGYQPQHF
TRBV7-8	TRBJ2-7	.	.	TGTGCCAGCAGCCCCTATCCGGGACGGCACTCCTACGAGCAGTACTTC	CASSPYPGRHSYEQYF
TRBV5-1	TRBJ2-3	once	TRBD2	TGCGCCAGCAGCTTGGGGCTAGCGGGAGAAGATACGCAGTATTTT	CASSLGLAGEDTQYF